This T cell receptor beta chain is drawn from a study of T cells expressing NK-cell markers (dated by TCRdb to 2018 to 2021). With regard to the full study: In sorted CD3+CD56+NKG2C+, CD3+CD56+NKG2C- and CD3+CD56-NKG2C+ T-cell subsets from several donors, TCR beta-chain repertoires were profiled. Seven of the eight sequenced donors were HCMV-seropositive and one was HCMV-seronegative. All eight donors whose samples were sequenced were randomly selected healthy volunteers, three of them men and five women. Illumina HiSeq 2000/2500, MiSeq or NextSeq was used to sequence libraries as 2 x 150 bp reads. Study-level results and caveats: Those dominant clonotypes were again the most abundant among CD3+CD56-NKG2C+ cells in several donors, at about 25-60.1%. For 5 or 6 donors, the dominant CD3+CD56+NKG2C+ clonotypes were among the top 10 CD8+ clonotypes and accounted for roughly 1.0-8% of CD8+ T cells. It remained unclear whether the expanded NKG2C-expressing T cell clones were specific for HCMV antigens.

Sequencing used an Illumina HiSeq 2000. 5'RACE template switching, by which a universal primer site and unique molecular identifiers were added, was used to make TCR beta cDNA libraries. cDNA synthesis was primed from the TCR beta constant segment and was followed by two successive PCR amplification steps. On the authors' methods: MIGEC was used to demultiplex reads and group the reads by UMI, and MiTCR was used to assemble and quantify clonotypes. To exclude erroneous sequences, any TCR cDNA sequence not supported by at least two reads was discarded. Downstream repertoire analysis used the tcR package, and clonotypes were matched across fractions by CDR3 nucleotide sequence plus V segment. Antigen specificity was annotated against VDJdb with VDJmatch, allowing one amino acid substitution in CDR3. Each CDR3 protein sequence appears as one entry after TCRdb reprocessed the reads, and no DNA is included. The V and J calls and clone size come from TCRdb's table, not from the authors' own analysis. The sample table on file contains just under 150,000 distinct CDR3 sequences. The ten largest account for about 12% of the sample.

HCMV-specific IgG was detected in serum with a commercial ELISA kit to determine HCMV serostatus. Ficoll density gradient centrifugation was used to isolate peripheral blood mononuclear cells from blood. CDR1 and CDR2 (LGHDT, YNNKEL) derive from the germline V gene (reference sequence). Counted from cysteine to phenylalanine, this CDR3 has 15 amino acids. No DNA accompanies this entry. As to this clonotype: The antigen it binds to is not known.

Material: blood T cells: a sorted CD56 or NKG2C T cell subset, CD4+ or CD8+ T cells, or bulk PBMC T cells (not recorded which). The receptor was derived from a young man in good health. Donor details come from another sample of the same person, matched by shared clones. The chain was built from TRBV3-1 and TRBJ2-1; the TRBD2 assignment by TCRdb is unverifiable without DNA. The CDR3 protein: CASSQPGLAGDEQFF.